This TCR beta chain was profiled in a study of blood T cell repertoires in COVID-19. Study-level information: The origin of the acute and convalescent COVID-19 samples was the United States, Italy and Spain. Sources were T cells, B-cell-depleted T cells, or PBMCs; the material itself was cDNA or gDNA.

Germline V gives CDR1 SGHTA, CDR2 FQGNSA. This CDR3 is built from 14 residues. J lost 3 bases, V lost 4 bases, and 4 bases had no gene match. In the original analysis: It was from reference gene primer amplification that nucleated cell counts were estimated. TCRdb keeps only in-frame clones here, not all; method: immunoSEQ multiplex PCR. V and J calls and clone size come straight from that table; D and trimming were deduced from the DNA. Of some 220,000 clones in the sample, about 78% are singletons; the top ten hold approximately 6.6%. The sequenced sample consisted of peripheral blood. The receptor was isolated from a woman in her sixties or seventies with acute or convalescent COVID-19. This chain joins TRBV7-2 and TRBJ2-5, with 8 bases identical to TRBD1. DNA of the CDR3: TGTGCCAGCAGCTCCAACAGGGGGAAAGAGACCCAGTACTTC. It translates to CASSSNRGKETQYF.